A single sample gave rise to the 14 T cell receptor beta chains below, sequenced in a study of PD-1 blockade in mismatch repair-deficient tumors. Data came from immunoSEQ multiplex PCR; TCRdb stores just in-frame clones and leaves some out. The sample yields tens of thousands of clones, roughly 80% seen once. Source: peripheral blood, taken approximately 18 weeks after starting pembrolizumab. These receptors came from an adult with mismatch repair-deficient cancer.

This clone was seen only a few times. The chain couples TRBV4-3 to TRBJ2-7; D perhaps matches TRBD1 (6 bases). This CDR3 comprises 15 residues. CDR1 and CDR2 (germline): LGHNA, YSLEER. Deletions cut 1 base from V and 7 bases from J, with 17 bases between. The CDR3 DNA reads as TGCGCCAGCAGCCAAGTCGTAACAGGGACGGGGGAGCAGTACTTC. Protein: CASSQVVTGTGEQYF.

V and J are TRBV10-1 and TRBJ2-3, with D hard to call. V was shortened by 2 bases and J by 2 bases, with 8 bases between the two germline ends. Germline V gene sequence: CDR1 WNHNN, CDR2 SYGVQD (reference sequence). The CDR3 is made up of 14 amino acids. In DNA form, the CDR3 reads TGCGCCAGCAGTGAGCTGGCGATCACAGATACGCAGTATTTT. Translating gives CASSELAITDTQYF.

This clone was found a few times. This chain uses TRBV2 with TRBJ2-7, with 7 bases fitting TRBD1. CDR1 and CDR2 from the germline V gene are SNHLY and FYNNEI. CDR3 length: 11 amino acids. Losses at the gene ends were 3 bases for V and 12 bases for J; bases not matched to a gene: 5. The CDR3 DNA is TGTGCCAGCAGTGATATGGGACAGAGGTACTTC. Encoded protein: CASSDMGQRYF.

J is TRBJ2-3 and V is TRBV5-5; D ambiguous. The germline V and J ends were trimmed by 0 bases and 1 base, with 6 bases remaining between them. Germline V gives CDR1 SGHKS, CDR2 YYEKEE (reference sequence). The CDR3 is made up of 14 amino acids. The CDR3 nucleotides read TGTGCCAGCAGCTTGGGGCCCGGCACAGATACGCAGTATTTT. Translating gives CASSLGPGTDTQYF.

V usage is TRBV6-1 and J usage is TRBJ2-5, with 12 bases that match TRBD2. This CDR3 comprises 15 residues. The germline V gene has CDR1 MNHNS and CDR2 SASEGT. J gave up 5 bases and V 4 bases, and 5 bases lay outside the gene matches. The CDR3 sequence: CASSASGRALETQYF. CDR3 coding DNA: TGTGCCAGCAGTGCTAGCGGGAGGGCCTTGGAGACCCAGTACTTC.

The gene calls are TRBV9 and TRBJ1-2; possibly TRBD1 for D (6 bases). The CDR3 sequence is 14 residues long. Looked up from germline, CDR1 is SGDLS and CDR2 is YYNGEE. The germline V and J ends were trimmed by 4 bases and 4 bases, with 14 bases remaining between them. CDR3 bases: TGTGCCAGCAGCTCAAGGACAGACCTCTATGGCTACACCTTC. Its protein product is CASSSRTDLYGYTF.

The genes are TRBV29-1 and TRBJ2-1; D is uncertain. The CDR3 runs to 10 residues. Germline V gives CDR1 SQVTM, CDR2 ANQGSEA. The ends were cut back, 4 bases at V and 7 bases at J, with 5 bases in the middle. The CDR3 is CSVGSNEQFF. The DNA for the CDR3 is TGCAGCGTTGGGAGTAATGAGCAGTTCTTC.

The rearrangement joins TRBV4-1 to TRBJ2-5, with D tentatively TRBD1 (5 bases). Germline-derived CDR1 and CDR2 are MGHRA and YSYEKL. This CDR3 contains 12 residues. The germline V and J ends were trimmed by 1 base and 11 bases, with 11 bases remaining between them. CDR3 residues: CASSQVGQVQYF. In nucleotides, the CDR3 is TGCGCCAGCAGCCAAGTGGGGCAGGTACAGTACTTC.

The chain has TRBV6-5 and TRBJ1-1, with TRBD1 matching over 7 bases. Trimming cost V 2 bases and J 4 bases; bases outside gene matches: 7. Per the germline V gene, CDR1 is MNHEY and CDR2 is SVGAGI. The CDR3 runs to 15 residues. CDR3 amino acids: CASSYGGAGGTEAFF. The CDR3 nucleotides are TGTGCCAGCAGTTACGGAGGGGCAGGGGGCACTGAAGCTTTCTTT.

This clone appeared a few times. The rearrangement links TRBV19 to TRBJ1-3; weak D call: TRBD1 (5 bases). The germline gives CDR1 LNHDA, CDR2 SQIVND (reference sequence). The ends were cut back, 5 bases at V and 0 bases at J, with 8 bases in the middle. The CDR3 loop spans 14 amino acids. CDR3 bases: TGTGCCAGTAGTCGAGGGGACTCTGGAAACACCATATATTTT. This codes for CASSRGDSGNTIYF.

As to this clone: The sample has other DNA sequences that encode this CDR3 too. This chain links TRBV5-4 with TRBJ2-1; TRBD1 might be the D (5 bases). This CDR3 contains 12 residues. CDR1 SGHNT and CDR2 YYREEE come from the germline V gene (reference sequence). Trimming took off 0 bases at V and 7 bases at J, with 5 bases between the two ends. In DNA, the CDR3 is TGTGCCAGCAGCTTGGCAGGGAATGAGCAGTTCTTC. It is translated as CASSLAGNEQFF.

Written as DNA, the CDR3 is TGTGCCAGCAGTTCTTGGGCATCCGGGACGGTGGCGGGAAACACCATATATTTT. Protein: CASSSWASGTVAGNTIYF. The V call is TRBV28, the J call TRBJ1-3; tentative D call: TRBD1 (5 bases). This CDR3 spans 18 amino acids. V lost 4 bases, J lost 4 bases, and 23 bases lay in between. Per germline, CDR1 MDHEN and CDR2 SYDVKM.

The chain is built from TRBV4-3 and TRBJ2-7, with D perhaps matching TRBD2 (6 bases). The CDR3 is 16 residues long. V lost 1 base to trimming and J lost 5 bases, with 18 bases between them. In germline, CDR1 is LGHNA, CDR2 YSLEER. This CDR3 reads CASSQAISGARNEQYF. DNA for the CDR3: TGCGCCAGCAGCCAAGCTATTAGCGGAGCTAGGAACGAGCAGTACTTC.

The rearrangement joins TRBV7-9 to TRBJ2-2; the D gene is possibly TRBD2 (5 bases). This CDR3 has 18 residues. V lost 4 bases and J 1 base, leaving 19 bases between the germline ends. Germline values: CDR1 SEHNR, CDR2 FQNEAQ (reference sequence). DNA of the CDR3: TGTGCCAGCAGCTCCCCACGGCGGGCAAGTTGGAACACCGGGGAGCTGTTTTTT. Translation gives CASSSPRRASWNTGELFF.